The 26 T cell receptor beta chains listed next were all sequenced from one sample in a study of OX40 agonist ivuxolimab in advanced cancers. Here immunoSEQ multiplex PCR was the method, and the copy in TCRdb shows in-frame clones only, minus some. The data show about 46,000 clones, approximately 90% seen once. Sequencing was performed on CD4+ or CD8+ T cells sorted from blood, taken in a trial of the OX40 agonist ivuxolimab. Source of these receptors: an adult with an advanced solid tumor such as melanoma, head and neck, liver or kidney cancer.

The chain links TRBV9 to TRBJ1-4; no clear D gene. The V gene's germline CDR1 is SGDLS and CDR2 YYNGEE. This CDR3 comprises 14 residues. V gave up 2 bases and J gave up 1 base, with 6 bases separating them. CDR3 residues: CASSVEGTNEKLFF. The DNA of the CDR3 is TGTGCCAGCAGCGTGGAGGGAACTAATGAAAAACTGTTTTTT. Complete variable domain (other parts from reference TRBV9 and TRBJ1-4): DSGVTQTPKHLITATGQRVTLRCSPRSGDLSVYWYQQSLDQGLQFLIQYYNGEERAKGNILERFSAQQFPDLHSELNLSSLELGDSALYFCASSVEGTNEKLFFGSGTQLSVL.

The CDR3 sequence: CAISESTPVGGQPQHF. In DNA, the CDR3 is TGTGCCATCAGTGAGTCGACCCCCGTTGGGGGTCAGCCCCAGCATTTT. This chain links TRBV10-3 with TRBJ1-5, with D possibly TRBD1 on 5 matching bases. The germline V and J ends were trimmed by 0 bases and 6 bases, with 15 bases remaining between them. This CDR3 is built from 16 residues. Germline CDR1 ENHRY, CDR2 SYGVKD.

The chain is built from TRBV5-1 and TRBJ2-7, with 7 bases aligning to TRBD1. This CDR3 is 17 amino acids long. Trimming at V came to 6 bases and at J to 1 base, leaving 16 bases not matched to a gene. The V gene's germline CDR1 is SGHRS and CDR2 YFSETQ. The CDR3 loop reads CASTPNLLRQGSYEQYF. CDR3 nucleotides: TGCGCCAGCACCCCTAACTTACTCCGACAGGGATCCTACGAGCAGTACTTC. The full variable domain, with the rest looked up from reference TRBV5-1 and TRBJ2-7, is KAGVTQTPRYLIKTRGQQVTLSCSPISGHRSVSWYQQTPGQGLQFLFEYFSETQRNKGNFPGRFSGRQFSNSRSEMNVSTLELGDSALYLCASTPNLLRQGSYEQYFGPGTRLTVT.

The chain recombines TRBV28 with TRBJ2-7, with 7 nucleotides matching TRBD2. The germline V gene encodes CDR1 MDHEN and CDR2 SYDVKM. With V trimmed by 5 bases and J by 0 bases, 7 bases remained unmatched. The CDR3 runs to 15 residues. The CDR3 DNA sequence: TGTGCCAGCAGTCCCCCCTGGGGGGGCTCCTACGAGCAGTACTTC. Residues: CASSPPWGGSYEQYF.

The V gene is TRBV5-1, the J gene TRBJ2-2, with unresolved D. The CDR3 loop spans 15 amino acids. The V gene's germline CDR1 is SGHRS and CDR2 YFSETQ. The V gene lost 4 bases and the J gene lost 0 bases, with 10 bases spanning the gap. This CDR3 reads CASSDTTANTGELFF. CDR3 coding DNA: TGCGCCAGCAGCGATACAACCGCGAACACCGGGGAGCTGTTTTTT.

This clone occurred once. The rearrangement joins TRBV19 to TRBJ2-7; tentatively, D is TRBD2 (5 bases). The CDR3 runs 13 residues. Germline V CDR1 and CDR2: LNHDA, SQIVND (reference sequence). Trimming shortened V by 8 bases and J by 4 bases, and 15 bases separated the two germline ends. This CDR3 reads CASGEWGSYEQYF. The CDR3 DNA follows: TGTGCCAGTGGGGAGTGGGGATCGTACGAGCAGTACTTC.

The rearrangement uses TRBV7-9 and TRBJ2-7; tentatively, D is TRBD1 (6 bases). With 5 bases removed from V and 4 bases from J, the gap between germline ends came to 15 bases. CDR3 length equals 14 residues. Germline assignment: CDR1 SEHNR and CDR2 FQNEAQ (reference sequence). DNA for the CDR3: TGTGCCAGCAGCCACAGGGTCCATGTGTACGAGCAGTACTTC. This translates into CASSHRVHVYEQYF.

V gene TRBV2 combines with J gene TRBJ2-3; 7 bases are shared with TRBD2. J gave up 4 bases and V 2 bases, and 9 bases lay outside the gene matches. The CDR3 consists of 16 residues. Germline values: CDR1 SNHLY, CDR2 FYNNEI. The CDR3 protein is CASSERAGVGADTQYF. CDR3 sequence (DNA): TGTGCCAGCAGTGAAAGGGCGGGAGTGGGGGCAGATACGCAGTATTTT.

V and J are TRBV6-1 and TRBJ2-7; D is uncertain. Germline-derived CDR1 and CDR2 are MNHNS and SASEGT. V gave up 5 bases and J gave up 4 bases, with 12 bases separating them. The CDR3 covers 13 residues. The chain's CDR3 is CASSRTEQYEQYF. CDR3 in DNA: TGTGCCAGCAGTCGGACGGAACAATACGAGCAGTACTTC.

The table lists this clone with a few counts. This chain links TRBV19 with TRBJ1-5; 7 nucleotides line up with TRBD1. Germline CDR1 is LNHDA and CDR2 is SQIVND (reference sequence). The trim removed 4 bases at V and 2 bases at J, leaving 5 bases unmatched. The CDR3 has 15 residues. The CDR3 protein is CASSKGQVGNQPQHF. CDR3 bases: TGTGCCAGTAGTAAAGGACAGGTCGGCAATCAGCCCCAGCATTTT.

The CDR3 here is CASSYSTGQHEQYF. CDR3 in DNA: TGTGCCAGCAGTTACTCGACAGGACAGCACGAGCAGTACTTC. This chain connects TRBV6-5 to TRBJ2-7; tentatively, D is TRBD1 (6 bases). The CDR3 is 14 amino acids. The germline V gene encodes CDR1 MNHEY and CDR2 SVGAGI. The V and J ends lost 0 bases and 5 bases respectively, with 11 bases between them.

This chain links TRBV11-2 with TRBJ2-7; D possibly matches TRBD1 or TRBD2 (8 bases each). CDR1 is SGHAT and CDR2 is FQNNGV in the germline V gene. Trimming removed 5 bases from V and 2 bases from J, with 16 bases in between. The CDR3 extends over 15 amino acids. DNA for the CDR3: TGTGCCAGCAGCCCAGGGGGCGGGAGGACCTACGAGCAGTACTTC. Protein sequence: CASSPGGGRTYEQYF.

V and J are TRBV5-1 and TRBJ2-3, with 7 bases identical to TRBD1. The CDR3 is made up of 14 amino acids. Germline-derived CDR1 and CDR2 are SGHRS and YFSETQ. Trimming took 6 bases from V and 2 from J; bases not matched to a gene: 6. The CDR3, as DNA: TGCGCCAGCACTCGGGACAGTCTCACAGATACGCAGTATTTT. Translated: CASTRDSLTDTQYF.

In regard to this clone: Other DNA sequences of this sample code for an identical CDR3. This chain uses TRBV9 with TRBJ2-1, with TRBD2 matching over 14 bases. V was clipped by 0 bases and J by 7 bases; unmatched bases: 0. There are 15 residues in the CDR3. Germline V CDR1 and CDR2: SGDLS, YYNGEE. CDR3 sequence: CASSVGLAGGNEQFF. CDR3 DNA: TGTGCCAGCAGCGTAGGACTAGCGGGGGGGAATGAGCAGTTCTTC. The full variable domain, in which reference TRBV9 and TRBJ2-1 provide the parts outside the CDR3, is DSGVTQTPKHLITATGQRVTLRCSPRSGDLSVYWYQQSLDQGLQFLIQYYNGEERAKGNILERFSAQQFPDLHSELNLSSLELGDSALYFCASSVGLAGGNEQFFGPGTRLTVL.

With respect to this clone: Germline and junction disagree at one end, which may indicate a read error. This chain connects TRBV5-8 to TRBJ2-2; a possible D gene is TRBD1 (6 bases). The CDR3 extends over 13 amino acids. Germline-derived CDR1 and CDR2 are SGHTS and YDEGEE. CDR3 sequence: CASHRVVAGELVF. DNA for the CDR3: TGTGCCAGCCACAGGGTGGTCGCCGGGGAGCTGGTTTTT.

This chain joins TRBV5-6 and TRBJ2-5, with TRBD2 matching 7 bases. The CDR3 loop spans 15 amino acids. CDR1 is SGHDT and CDR2 is YYEEEE in the germline V gene. Trimming cost V 4 bases and J 0 bases; bases outside gene matches: 6. The CDR3 region is CASSAGLINQETQYF. The CDR3 bases are TGTGCCAGCAGCGCGGGACTAATAAACCAAGAGACCCAGTACTTC.

The chain combines TRBV7-9 with TRBJ1-5; 9 bases line up with TRBD1. Germline trimming cut 5 bases from V and 6 bases from J; bases unmatched to any gene: 5. CDR1 is SEHNR and CDR2 is FQNEAQ in the germline V gene (reference sequence). The CDR3 sequence is 14 residues long. CDR3 residues: CASSIGQGSQPQHF. CDR3 sequence (DNA): TGTGCCAGCAGCATAGGACAGGGGAGTCAGCCCCAGCATTTT. Based on the CDR3 plus reference TRBV7-9 and TRBJ1-5, the full variable domain is DTGVSQNPRHKITKRGQNVTFRCDPISEHNRLYWYRQTLGQGPEFLTYFQNEAQLEKSRLLSDRFSAERPKGSFSTLEIQRTEQGDSAMYLCASSIGQGSQPQHFGDGTRLSIL.

The CDR3 nucleotides read TGTGCCAGCAAGGGGCAGGGGGACACCGGGGAGCTGTTTTTT. This encodes CASKGQGDTGELFF. This chain uses TRBV6-1 with TRBJ2-2; 7 nucleotides align to TRBD1. The CDR3 has 14 residues. Germline assignment: CDR1 MNHNS and CDR2 SASEGT. After removal of 7 bases from V and 3 bases from J, the junction contained 5 bases not matched to a gene.

The chain joins TRBV5-1 to TRBJ2-7; D is unclear. Deletions cut 5 bases from V and 1 base from J, with 16 bases between. The CDR3 consists of 15 residues. Germline lookup yields CDR1 SGHRS and CDR2 YFSETQ. The CDR3 bases are TGCGCCAGCAGGTCCAGCCGCTTCGAATCCTACGAGCAGTACTTC. It translates to CASRSSRFESYEQYF.

The chain uses TRBV7-2 and TRBJ2-7; 9 nucleotides match TRBD2. The germline CDR1 and CDR2 sequences are SGHTA and FQGNSA. V shed 3 bases, J shed 6 bases, and the junction held 9 bases outside the gene matches. The CDR3 consists of 15 residues. The CDR3 coding sequence is TGTGCCAGCAGCTTGGACTTCGGGACTAGCTCCGAGCAGTACTTC. Protein: CASSLDFGTSSEQYF.

The CDR3 reads CAIMGLAGTGELFF. Here the CDR3 DNA reads TGTGCCATCATGGGTCTAGCGGGAACCGGGGAGCTGTTTTTT. The rearrangement links TRBV10-3 to TRBJ2-2; the match to TRBD2 covers 9 bases. The CDR3 loop spans 14 amino acids. CDR1 and CDR2 (germline): ENHRY, SYGVKD. Trimming at V came to 7 bases and at J to 5 bases, leaving 5 bases not matched to a gene.

V gene TRBV4-3 combines with J gene TRBJ2-1, with D possibly TRBD2 on 6 matching bases. Trimming stripped 1 base from V and 5 bases from J, with 21 bases between. The CDR3 extends over 18 amino acids. Germline V lookup: CDR1 LGHNA, CDR2 YSLEER. The chain's CDR3 is CASSQGLWDSGFHNEQFF. The CDR3 coding sequence is TGCGCCAGCAGCCAAGGGTTGTGGGACTCCGGGTTTCACAATGAGCAGTTCTTC.

This chain uses TRBV7-2 with TRBJ2-3; D gene uncertain. The CDR3 spans 15 residues. The germline V gene encodes CDR1 SGHTA and CDR2 FQGNSA. V was trimmed by 1 base and J by 3 bases, leaving 11 bases between them. CDR3 bases: TGTGCCAGCAGCTTAGGGGGATTACTGACAGATACGCAGTATTTT. It encodes CASSLGGLLTDTQYF.

The rearrangement uses TRBV4-2 and TRBJ2-5, with 9 nucleotides matching TRBD1. V lost 5 bases to trimming and J lost 2 bases; unmatched junction nucleotides: 6. Per the germline V gene, CDR1 is LGHNA and CDR2 is YNFKEQ. The CDR3 spans 15 residues. The CDR3 loop reads CASSGAGTGQETQYF. The CDR3 region has the DNA TGTGCCAGCAGCGGCGCCGGGACAGGGCAAGAGACCCAGTACTTC.

This rearrangement joins TRBV20-1 to TRBJ1-1, with a possible D match to TRBD1 (6 bases). Between the trimmed V and J ends, which lost 4 bases and 5 bases, there was a span of 8 bases. The CDR3 has 11 residues. The V gene's germline CDR1 is DFQATT and CDR2 SNEGSKA (reference sequence). The CDR3 DNA follows: TGCAGTGCTAAGGACAGTACTGAAGCTTTCTTT. Protein sequence: CSAKDSTEAFF.

This chain connects TRBV4-3 to TRBJ1-2; the D gene is possibly TRBD1 (5 bases). CDR3 length equals 16 residues. Deletions cut 1 base from V and 7 bases from J, with 19 bases between. Germline CDR1 is LGHNA and CDR2 is YSLEER. For the CDR3, the DNA is TGCGCCAGCAGCCAAGTCGGGGAAAGGGGAAGGATTGGCTACACCTTC. Encoded protein: CASSQVGERGRIGYTF.